This is a list of T cell receptor beta chains from one sample in a study of cytomegalovirus exposure and HLA in healthy donors. The protocol was immunoSEQ multiplex PCR, while the TCRdb copy is restricted to in-frame clones and leaves out a portion. The sample lists over 110,000 clones; more than 75% were seen once. Specimen: PBMCs. The origin of the receptors is a man between 18 and 29 years old in good health and CMV-seropositive. The CDR3 runs from the conserved cysteine through the conserved F or W. A D gene is named only where the DNA matches it firmly. The size entry is marked missing in some rows and otherwise reads once, few, many or a size class.

>TRBV11-2|few|TRBD2|TRBJ2-4
CASSLPSGRYIQYF
TGTGCCAGCAGCTTACCTAGCGGGAGATACATTCAGTACTTC
>TRBV6-1|.|.|TRBJ2-1
CASREYSSYNEQFF
TGTGCCAGCAGAGAATATAGCTCCTACAATGAGCAGTTCTTC
>TRBV27|.|TRBD2|TRBJ2-7
CASSSGGSYEQYF
TGTGCCAGTTCTAGCGGGGGCTCCTACGAGCAGTACTTC
>TRBV4-1|.|TRBD2|TRBJ2-1
CASSLQAAGGYNEQFF
TGCGCCAGCAGCCTCCAAGCGGCGGGGGGCTACAATGAGCAGTTCTTC
>TRBV7-6|.|TRBD2|TRBJ2-3
CASSLDASGGSDTQYF
TGTGCCAGCAGCTTAGACGCTAGCGGGGGGAGCGATACGCAGTATTTT
>TRBV6-1|.|TRBD2|TRBJ2-7
CASRLASGDFYEQYF
TGTGCCAGCAGGTTGGCTAGCGGGGACTTCTACGAGCAGTACTTC
>TRBV6-6|.|.|TRBJ1-4
CASSSGLGDEKLFF
TGTGCCAGCAGTTCAGGGTTAGGGGATGAAAAACTGTTTTTT
>TRBV5-1|.|TRBD2|TRBJ2-2
CASSLTRGLAANTGELFF
TGCGCCAGCAGCTTGACTAGGGGACTAGCGGCGAACACCGGGGAGCTGTTTTTT
>TRBV27|.|TRBD2|TRBJ2-1
CASSLFASGVNSYNEQFF
TGTGCCAGCAGTTTATTTGCTAGCGGGGTGAACTCCTACAATGAGCAGTTCTTC
>TRBV6-1|.|TRBD1|TRBJ1-2
CASSESSHGTDYGYTF
TGTGCCAGCAGTGAATCCTCCCATGGGACAGACTATGGCTACACCTTC
>TRBV19|once|.|TRBJ1-6
CASRRSLTNSPLHF
TGTGCCAGTAGAAGGAGTCTTACGAATTCACCCCTCCACTTT
>TRBV9|.|.|TRBJ2-2
CASSPPGQNTGELFF
TGTGCCAGCAGCCCCCCCGGACAAAACACCGGGGAGCTGTTTTTT
>TRBV19|.|.|TRBJ2-1
CASSTYSINEQFF
TGTGCCAGTAGTACCTACTCTATTAATGAGCAGTTCTTC
>TRBV13|.|.|TRBJ2-1
CASSSATMDEQFF
TGTGCCAGCAGCTCGGCCACTATGGATGAGCAGTTCTTC
>TRBV5-1|.|.|TRBJ1-1
CASSSEGVLIGGAFF
TGCGCCAGCAGCTCAGAGGGGGTCCTCATTGGGGGAGCTTTCTTT
>TRBV5-6|.|TRBD1|TRBJ2-7
CASSLGQGANEQYF
TGTGCCAGCAGCTTGGGACAGGGGGCGAACGAGCAGTACTTC
>TRBV6-4|.|TRBD2|TRBJ2-5
CASSDSGAGGPETQYF
TGTGCCAGCAGTGACTCCGGAGCGGGGGGCCCGGAGACCCAGTACTTC
>TRBV20-1|.|.|TRBJ2-7
CSTGDSYEQYF
TGCAGTACGGGGGACAGCTACGAGCAGTACTTC
>TRBV27|.|.|TRBJ1-1
CASSSSDSRAEAFF
TGTGCCAGCAGTTCATCGGATAGCCGGGCTGAAGCTTTCTTT
>TRBV21-1|.|.|TRBJ2-2
CASSNFTPSPTNTGELFF
TGTGCCAGCAGCAATTTTACCCCAAGCCCAACTAACACCGGGGAGCTGTTTTTT
>TRBV18|.|.|TRBJ1-5
CATEAVHSNQPQHF
TGTGCCACCGAGGCAGTACATAGCAATCAGCCCCAGCATTTT
>TRBV6-1|once|TRBD1|TRBJ2-1
CASRGTGGNEQFF
TGTGCCAGCAGGGGGACAGGGGGCAATGAGCAGTTCTTC
>TRBV5-1|.|.|TRBJ2-2
CASSFSTGAGELFF
TGCGCCAGCAGCTTCTCAACGGGGGCCGGGGAGCTGTTTTTT
>TRBV18|.|.|TRBJ1-5
CASSPQWNQPQHF
TGTGCCAGCTCACCCCAGTGGAATCAGCCCCAGCATTTT
>TRBV6-1|.|.|TRBJ1-2
CASSEVFWTATRGYTF
TGTGCCAGCAGTGAAGTCTTTTGGACAGCCACGAGGGGCTACACCTTC
>TRBV7-9|.|TRBD2|TRBJ2-7
CASSFEAGGSYEQYF
TGTGCCAGCAGCTTCGAAGCGGGGGGCTCCTACGAGCAGTACTTC
>TRBV5-4|once|TRBD2|TRBJ2-1
CASSLWREGPWNEQFF
TGTGCCAGCAGCTTGTGGCGGGAGGGCCCTTGGAATGAGCAGTTCTTC
>TRBV27|.|.|TRBJ2-7
CASRPGGKEQYF
TGTGCCAGCAGGCCAGGGGGGAAAGAGCAGTACTTC
>TRBV5-5|.|.|TRBJ1-2
CASSSGRYGYTF
TGTGCCAGCAGCTCAGGGCGCTATGGCTACACCTTC
>TRBV4-1|.|.|TRBJ2-2
CASSQDRLSGELFF
TGCGCCAGCAGCCAAGATCGACTTTCCGGGGAGCTGTTTTTT
>TRBV4-2|few|.|TRBJ1-2
CASSQDPGFGYTF
TGTGCCAGCAGCCAAGATCCAGGGTTTGGCTACACCTTC
>TRBV2|once|TRBD1|TRBJ1-3
CASSSGTEGTIYF
TGTGCCAGCAGTTCCGGGACAGAAGGTACCATATATTTT
>TRBV9|once|.|TRBJ1-1
CASSVGRNTEAFF
TGTGCCAGCAGCGTAGGGAGGAACACTGAAGCTTTCTTT
>TRBV7-3|.|.|TRBJ1-2
CASSLGPAGEDGYTF
TGTGCCAGCAGCTTAGGCCCAGCGGGGGAGGATGGCTACACCTTC
>TRBV29-1|.|.|TRBJ1-4
CSVSRWDSGEKLFF
TGCAGCGTTTCCCGGTGGGACTCAGGGGAAAAACTGTTTTTT
>TRBV5-4|.|.|TRBJ1-2
CASSLGGTRAGYTF
TGTGCCAGCAGCTTGGGGGGGACTAGGGCTGGCTACACCTTC
>TRBV11-3|few|.|TRBJ2-1
CASSRLRSGAEQFF
TGTGCCAGCAGCCGCCTGCGCTCTGGGGCTGAGCAGTTCTTC
>TRBV6-6|.|TRBD2|TRBJ2-5
CASSSAGLAEETQYF
TGTGCCAGCAGTTCCGCGGGACTAGCAGAAGAGACCCAGTACTTC
>TRBV30|once|.|TRBJ2-5
CAWSPGGETQYF
TGTGCCTGGAGTCCCGGGGGAGAGACCCAGTACTTC
>TRBV6-4|few|TRBD2|TRBJ2-1
CASSDGTSGNEQFF
TGTGCCAGCAGTGATGGGACTAGCGGTAATGAGCAGTTCTTC